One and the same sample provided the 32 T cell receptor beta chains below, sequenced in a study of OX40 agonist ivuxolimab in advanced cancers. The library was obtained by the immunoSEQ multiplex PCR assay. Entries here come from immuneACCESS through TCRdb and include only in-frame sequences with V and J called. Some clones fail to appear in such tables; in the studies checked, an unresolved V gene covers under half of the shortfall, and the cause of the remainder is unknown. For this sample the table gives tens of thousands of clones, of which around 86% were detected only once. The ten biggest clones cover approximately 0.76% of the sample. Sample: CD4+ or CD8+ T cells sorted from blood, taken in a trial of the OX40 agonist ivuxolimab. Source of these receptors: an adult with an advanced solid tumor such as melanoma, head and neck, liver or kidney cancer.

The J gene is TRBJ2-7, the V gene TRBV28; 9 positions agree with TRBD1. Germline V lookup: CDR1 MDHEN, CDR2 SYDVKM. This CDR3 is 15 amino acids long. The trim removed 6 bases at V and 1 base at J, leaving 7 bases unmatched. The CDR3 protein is CASSSPGTGSYEQYF. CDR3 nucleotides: TGTGCCAGCAGCTCTCCCGGGACAGGGTCCTACGAGCAGTACTTC.

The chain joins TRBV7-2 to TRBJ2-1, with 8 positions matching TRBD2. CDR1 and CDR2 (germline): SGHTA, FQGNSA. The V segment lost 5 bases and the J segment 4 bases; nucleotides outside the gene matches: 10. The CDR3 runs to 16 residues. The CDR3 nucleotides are TGTGCCAGCAGCCCGTCTAGAGCGGGGGATTACAATGAGCAGTTCTTC. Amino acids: CASSPSRAGDYNEQFF.

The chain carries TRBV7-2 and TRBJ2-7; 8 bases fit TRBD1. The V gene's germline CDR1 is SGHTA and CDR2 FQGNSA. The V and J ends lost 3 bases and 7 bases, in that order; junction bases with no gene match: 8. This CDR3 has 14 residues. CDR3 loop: CASSFGQGTGEQYF. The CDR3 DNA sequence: TGTGCCAGCAGCTTCGGACAGGGAACAGGGGAGCAGTACTTC.

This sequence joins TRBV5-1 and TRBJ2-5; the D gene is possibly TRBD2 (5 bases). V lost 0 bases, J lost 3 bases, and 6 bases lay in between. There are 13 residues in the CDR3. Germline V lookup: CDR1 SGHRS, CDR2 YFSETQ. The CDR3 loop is CASSLGLKETQYF. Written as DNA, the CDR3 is TGCGCCAGCAGCTTGGGACTAAAAGAGACCCAGTACTTC.

The CDR3 spells CASSLNGGTGNTEAFF. CDR3 coding DNA: TGTGCCAGCAGCTTAAACGGCGGGACGGGGAACACTGAAGCTTTCTTT. The rearrangement uses TRBV11-2 and TRBJ1-1; perhaps TRBD1 as D (5 bases). V was trimmed by 2 bases and J by 1 base, leaving 14 bases between them. CDR3 length: 16 residues. The germline CDR1 and CDR2 sequences are SGHAT and FQNNGV.

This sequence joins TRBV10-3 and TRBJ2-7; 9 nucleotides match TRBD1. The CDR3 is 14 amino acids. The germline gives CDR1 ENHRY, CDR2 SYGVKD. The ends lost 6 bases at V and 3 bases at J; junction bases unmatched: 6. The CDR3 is CAIRPGTGNYEQYF. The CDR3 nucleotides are TGTGCCATCAGGCCCGGGACAGGGAACTACGAGCAGTACTTC.

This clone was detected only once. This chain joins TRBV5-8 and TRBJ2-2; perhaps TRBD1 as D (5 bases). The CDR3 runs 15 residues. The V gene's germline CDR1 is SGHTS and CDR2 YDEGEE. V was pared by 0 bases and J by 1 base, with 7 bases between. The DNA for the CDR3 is TGTGCCAGCAGCTTGGGGACACTGAACACCGGGGAGCTGTTTTTT. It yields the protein CASSLGTLNTGELFF.

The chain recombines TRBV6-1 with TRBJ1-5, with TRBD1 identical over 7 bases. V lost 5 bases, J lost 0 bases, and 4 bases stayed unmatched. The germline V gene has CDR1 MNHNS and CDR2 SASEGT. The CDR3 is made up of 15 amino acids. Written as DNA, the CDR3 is TGTGCCAGCAGTCTACAGGGGAATAGCAATCAGCCCCAGCATTTT. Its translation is CASSLQGNSNQPQHF.

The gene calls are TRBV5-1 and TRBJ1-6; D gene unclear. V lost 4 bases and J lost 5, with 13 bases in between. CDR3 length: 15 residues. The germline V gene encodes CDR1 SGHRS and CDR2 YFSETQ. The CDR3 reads CASSISGSDNSPLHF. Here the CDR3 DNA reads TGCGCCAGCAGCATCAGCGGTAGCGATAATTCACCCCTCCACTTT.

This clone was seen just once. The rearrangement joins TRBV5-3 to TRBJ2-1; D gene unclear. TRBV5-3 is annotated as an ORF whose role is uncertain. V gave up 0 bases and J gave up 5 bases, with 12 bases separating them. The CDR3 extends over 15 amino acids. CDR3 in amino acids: CARSLGLSTNNEQFF. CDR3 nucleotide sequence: TGTGCCAGAAGCTTGGGGCTATCAACTAACAATGAGCAGTTCTTC.

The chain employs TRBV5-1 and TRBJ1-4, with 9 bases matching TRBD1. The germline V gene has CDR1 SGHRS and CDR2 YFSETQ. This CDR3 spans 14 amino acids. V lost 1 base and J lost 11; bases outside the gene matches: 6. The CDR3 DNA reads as TGCGCCAGCAGCTTGCGGGACAGGGCACAGAAACTGTTTTTT. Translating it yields CASSLRDRAQKLFF.

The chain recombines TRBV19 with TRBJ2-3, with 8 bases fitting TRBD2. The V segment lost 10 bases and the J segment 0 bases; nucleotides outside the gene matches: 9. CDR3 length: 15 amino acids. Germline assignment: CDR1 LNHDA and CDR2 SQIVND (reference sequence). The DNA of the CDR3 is TGTGCCACTGTGCCTAGCGGGTTTAGCACAGATACGCAGTATTTT. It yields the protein CATVPSGFSTDTQYF.

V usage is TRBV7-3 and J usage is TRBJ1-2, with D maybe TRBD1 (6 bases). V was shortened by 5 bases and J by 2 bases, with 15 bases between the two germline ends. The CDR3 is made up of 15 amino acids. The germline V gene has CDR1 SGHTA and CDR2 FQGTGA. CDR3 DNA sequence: TGTGCCAGCAGCCTAAACGGGGGGGCGAACTATGGCTACACCTTC. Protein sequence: CASSLNGGANYGYTF.

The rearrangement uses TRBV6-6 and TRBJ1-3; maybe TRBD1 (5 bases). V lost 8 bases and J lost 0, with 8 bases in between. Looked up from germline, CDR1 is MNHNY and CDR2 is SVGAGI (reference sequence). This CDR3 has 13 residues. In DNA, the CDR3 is TGTGCCAGCTTCACAGGCTCTGGAAACACCATATATTTT. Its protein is CASFTGSGNTIYF.

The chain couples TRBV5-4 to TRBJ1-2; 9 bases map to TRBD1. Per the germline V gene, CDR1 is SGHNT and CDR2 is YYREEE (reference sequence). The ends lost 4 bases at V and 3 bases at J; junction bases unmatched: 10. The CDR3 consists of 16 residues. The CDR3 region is CASSPSGQGGDYGYTF. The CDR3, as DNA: TGTGCCAGCAGCCCTTCGGGACAGGGTGGAGACTATGGCTACACCTTC.

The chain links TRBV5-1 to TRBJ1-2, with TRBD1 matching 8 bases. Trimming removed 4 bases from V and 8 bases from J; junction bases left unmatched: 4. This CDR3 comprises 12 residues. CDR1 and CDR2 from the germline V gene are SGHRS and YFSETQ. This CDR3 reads CASSPGTGGYTF. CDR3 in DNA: TGCGCCAGCAGCCCCGGGACAGGAGGCTACACCTTC.

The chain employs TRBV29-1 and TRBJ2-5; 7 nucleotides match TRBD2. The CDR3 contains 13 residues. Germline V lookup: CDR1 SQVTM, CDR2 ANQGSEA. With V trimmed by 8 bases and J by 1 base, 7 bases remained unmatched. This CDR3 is CSSREAPQETQYF. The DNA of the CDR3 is TGCAGCTCTCGGGAGGCCCCCCAAGAGACCCAGTACTTC.

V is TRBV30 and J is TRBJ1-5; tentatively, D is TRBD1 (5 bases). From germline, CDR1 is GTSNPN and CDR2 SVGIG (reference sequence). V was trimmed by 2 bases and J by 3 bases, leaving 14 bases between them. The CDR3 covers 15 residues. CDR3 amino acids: CAWSQQIGANQPQHF. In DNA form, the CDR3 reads TGTGCCTGGAGTCAGCAGATTGGGGCCAATCAGCCCCAGCATTTT.

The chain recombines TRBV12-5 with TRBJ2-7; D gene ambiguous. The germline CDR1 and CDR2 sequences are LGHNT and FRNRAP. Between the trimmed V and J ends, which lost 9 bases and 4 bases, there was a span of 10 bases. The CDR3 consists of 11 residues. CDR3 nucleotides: TGTGCTAGGTTTTTTCCTTACGAGCAGTACTTC. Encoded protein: CARFFPYEQYF.

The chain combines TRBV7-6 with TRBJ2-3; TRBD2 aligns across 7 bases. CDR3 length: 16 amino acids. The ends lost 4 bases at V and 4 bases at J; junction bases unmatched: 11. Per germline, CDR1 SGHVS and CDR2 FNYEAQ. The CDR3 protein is CASSWGLGRRADTQYF. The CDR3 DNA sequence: TGTGCCAGCAGCTGGGGTCTCGGGAGGCGGGCAGATACGCAGTATTTT. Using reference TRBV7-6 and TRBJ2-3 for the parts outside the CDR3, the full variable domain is GAGVSQSPRYKVTKRGQDVALRCDPISGHVSLYWYRQALGQGPEFLTYFNYEAQQDKSGLPNDRFSAERPEGSISTLTIQRTEQRDSAMYRCASSWGLGRRADTQYFGPGTRLTVL.

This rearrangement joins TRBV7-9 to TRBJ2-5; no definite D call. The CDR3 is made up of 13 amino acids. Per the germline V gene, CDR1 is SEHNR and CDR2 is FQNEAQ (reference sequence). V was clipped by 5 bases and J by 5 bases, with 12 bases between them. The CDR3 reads CASSPEGLETQYF. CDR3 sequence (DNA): TGTGCCAGCAGCCCTGAAGGTTTGGAGACCCAGTACTTC.

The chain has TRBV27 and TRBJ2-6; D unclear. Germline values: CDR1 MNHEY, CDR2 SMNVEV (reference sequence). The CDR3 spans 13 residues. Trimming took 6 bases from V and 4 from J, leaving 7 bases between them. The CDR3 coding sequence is TGTGCCAGCAGGGTCGCGGGGGCCAACGTCCTGACTTTC. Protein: CASRVAGANVLTF.

CDR3 residues: CASSVGSLDYGYTF. CDR3 coding DNA: TGTGCCAGCAGCGTAGGGTCACTCGACTATGGCTACACCTTC. This rearrangement joins TRBV9 to TRBJ1-2; D ambiguous. Looked up from germline, CDR1 is SGDLS and CDR2 is YYNGEE. The CDR3 consists of 14 residues. Trimming shortened V by 0 bases and J by 3 bases, and 9 bases separated the two germline ends.

Here the CDR3 reads CASSLRQDLYSNQPQHF. Written as DNA, the CDR3 is TGTGCCAGCAGTCTGCGACAGGACCTGTATAGCAATCAGCCCCAGCATTTT. The chain is built from TRBV28 and TRBJ1-5; possible D gene TRBD1, 6 bases. Between the trimmed V and J ends, which lost 5 bases and 0 bases, there was a span of 17 bases. Germline assignment: CDR1 MDHEN and CDR2 SYDVKM. The CDR3 sequence is 17 residues long. Drawing the rest from reference TRBV28 and TRBJ1-5, the complete variable domain is DVKVTQSSRYLVKRTGEKVFLECVQDMDHENMFWYRQDPGLGLRLIYFSYDVKMKEKGDIPEGYSVSREKKERFSLILESASTNQTSMYLCASSLRQDLYSNQPQHFGDGTRLSIL.

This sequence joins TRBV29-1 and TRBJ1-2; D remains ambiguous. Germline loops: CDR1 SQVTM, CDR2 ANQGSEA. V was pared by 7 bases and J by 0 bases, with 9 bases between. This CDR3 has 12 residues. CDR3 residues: CSGVGPNYGYTF. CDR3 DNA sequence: TGCAGCGGTGTGGGCCCTAACTATGGCTACACCTTC.

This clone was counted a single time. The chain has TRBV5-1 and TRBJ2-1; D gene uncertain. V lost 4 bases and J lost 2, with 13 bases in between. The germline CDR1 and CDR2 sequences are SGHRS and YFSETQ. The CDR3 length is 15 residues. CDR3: CASSARLATYNEQFF. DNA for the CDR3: TGCGCCAGCAGCGCCCGATTAGCAACCTACAATGAGCAGTTCTTC. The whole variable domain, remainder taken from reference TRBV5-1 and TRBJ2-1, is KAGVTQTPRYLIKTRGQQVTLSCSPISGHRSVSWYQQTPGQGLQFLFEYFSETQRNKGNFPGRFSGRQFSNSRSEMNVSTLELGDSALYLCASSARLATYNEQFFGPGTRLTVL.

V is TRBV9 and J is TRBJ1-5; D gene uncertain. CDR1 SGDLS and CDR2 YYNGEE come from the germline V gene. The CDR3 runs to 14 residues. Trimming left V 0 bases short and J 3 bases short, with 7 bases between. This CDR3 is CASSVDRVNQPQHF. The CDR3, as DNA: TGTGCCAGCAGCGTAGACAGAGTCAATCAGCCCCAGCATTTT.

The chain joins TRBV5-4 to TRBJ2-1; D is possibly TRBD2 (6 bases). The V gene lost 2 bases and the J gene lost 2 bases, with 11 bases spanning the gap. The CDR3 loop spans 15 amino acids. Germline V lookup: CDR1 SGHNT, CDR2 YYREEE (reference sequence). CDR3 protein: CASSFSGRAYNEQFF. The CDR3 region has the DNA TGTGCCAGCAGCTTTAGCGGCCGCGCCTACAATGAGCAGTTCTTC.

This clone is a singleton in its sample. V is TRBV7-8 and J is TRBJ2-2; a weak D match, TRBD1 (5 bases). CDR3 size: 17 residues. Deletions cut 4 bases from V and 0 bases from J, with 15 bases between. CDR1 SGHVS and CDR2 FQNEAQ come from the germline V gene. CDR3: CASSSLRRGANTGELFF. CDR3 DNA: TGTGCCAGCAGCTCCTTGCGAAGGGGCGCGAACACCGGGGAGCTGTTTTTT.

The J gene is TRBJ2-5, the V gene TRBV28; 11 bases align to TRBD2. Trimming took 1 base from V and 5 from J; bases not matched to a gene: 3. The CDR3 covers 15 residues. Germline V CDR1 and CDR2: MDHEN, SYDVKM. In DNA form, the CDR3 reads TGTGCCAGCAGTTTATCCCTAGCGGGGGGCGAGACCCAGTACTTC. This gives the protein CASSLSLAGGETQYF.

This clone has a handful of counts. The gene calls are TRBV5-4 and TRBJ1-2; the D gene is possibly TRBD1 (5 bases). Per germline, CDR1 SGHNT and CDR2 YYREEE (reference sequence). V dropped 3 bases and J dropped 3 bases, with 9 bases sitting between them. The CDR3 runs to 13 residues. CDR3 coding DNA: TGTGCCAGCAGCTGGGGACGGGACTATGGCTACACCTTC. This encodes CASSWGRDYGYTF.

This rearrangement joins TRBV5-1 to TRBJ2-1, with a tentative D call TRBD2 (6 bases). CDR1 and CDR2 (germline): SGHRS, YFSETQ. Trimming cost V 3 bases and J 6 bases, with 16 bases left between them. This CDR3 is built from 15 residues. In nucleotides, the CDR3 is TGCGCCAGCAGCTGGGGACTCGCCCAGACCAATGAGCAGTTCTTC. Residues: CASSWGLAQTNEQFF. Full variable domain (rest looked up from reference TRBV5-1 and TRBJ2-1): KAGVTQTPRYLIKTRGQQVTLSCSPISGHRSVSWYQQTPGQGLQFLFEYFSETQRNKGNFPGRFSGRQFSNSRSEMNVSTLELGDSALYLCASSWGLAQTNEQFFGPGTRLTVL.